What follows are 10 T cell receptor beta chains derived from one specimen sequenced in a study of blood T cell repertoires in COVID-19. Profiled with immunoSEQ multiplex PCR; TCRdb holds only in-frame clones, not every one. The data hold about 130,000 clones, with 70% to 90% observed a single time. The specimen was peripheral blood. These receptors all stem from a woman aged 50 to 60 who had recovered from COVID-19.

The CDR3 region is CASSQDRFRGYTF. CDR3 in DNA: TGTGCCAGCAGCCAAGACAGGTTTCGTGGCTACACCTTC. The V gene is TRBV3-1 (or the pseudogene TRBV3-2), the J gene TRBJ1-2; D unresolved. Germline CDR1 LGHDT, CDR2 YNNKEL (reference sequence). V shed 0 bases and J shed 7 bases, with 9 bases lying between them. This CDR3 has 13 residues.

This chain links TRBV19 with TRBJ2-2; TRBD1 aligns across 9 bases. The germline CDR1 and CDR2 sequences are LNHDA and SQIVND (reference sequence). The CDR3 spans 16 residues. V trimming: 6 bases; J trimming: 1 base; junction bases outside the gene matches: 6. CDR3 nucleotide sequence: TGTGCCAGTAGATACAGGGGGCAGCGGAACACCGGGGAGCTGTTTTTT. It specifies CASRYRGQRNTGELFF.

This CDR3 reads CASSLVFQANEKLFF. CDR3 nucleotide sequence: TGTGCCAGCAGCTTGGTGTTTCAGGCTAATGAAAAACTGTTTTTT. The chain uses TRBV11-3 and TRBJ1-4; the D is unclear. V was clipped by 3 bases and J by 3 bases, with 11 bases between them. Germline-derived CDR1 and CDR2 are SGHNT and YENEEA. The CDR3 totals 15 residues.

The chain links TRBV6-2 or TRBV6-3 to TRBJ1-6; 7 bases match TRBD1. V lost 5 bases to trimming and J lost 12 bases; unmatched junction nucleotides: 13. Germline V CDR1 and CDR2: MNHEY, SVGEGT. The CDR3 loop spans 15 amino acids. CDR3 nucleotides: TGTGCCAGCAGTCTATTACAACAGGGGACCGAACCCCTCCACTTT. It codes for CASSLLQQGTEPLHF.

The chain joins TRBV5-8 to TRBJ1-2, with 7 bases lining up with TRBD1. CDR1 and CDR2 (germline): SGHTS, YDEGEE. CDR3 length equals 15 residues. J lost 3 bases, V lost 4 bases, and 9 bases had no gene match. The CDR3 here is CASSPEGGADYGYTF. The CDR3 nucleotides are TGTGCCAGCAGCCCGGAAGGGGGCGCGGACTATGGCTACACCTTC.

V gene TRBV5-1 combines with J gene TRBJ2-1; 7 nucleotides agree with TRBD1. With 3 bases clipped from V and 5 bases from J, the junction kept 11 bases outside the gene matches. The CDR3 extends over 16 amino acids. Germline V gene sequence: CDR1 SGHRS, CDR2 YFSETQ. In DNA form, the CDR3 reads TGCGCCAGCAGCTCGCACCCTGGGACAGCCAACAATGAGCAGTTCTTC. Translation gives CASSSHPGTANNEQFF. The full variable domain, its missing parts supplied by reference TRBV5-1 and TRBJ2-1, is KAGVTQTPRYLIKTRGQQVTLSCSPISGHRSVSWYQQTPGQGLQFLFEYFSETQRNKGNFPGRFSGRQFSNSRSEMNVSTLELGDSALYLCASSSHPGTANNEQFFGPGTRLTVL.

The rearrangement uses TRBV27 and TRBJ1-5, with 8 bases aligning to TRBD1. Trimming cost V 5 bases and J 4 bases; bases outside gene matches: 7. In germline, CDR1 is MNHEY, CDR2 SMNVEV (reference sequence). The CDR3 is 15 residues long. The CDR3 nucleotides are TGTGCCAGCAGTCGAGGACAGGGTGGAAATCAGCCCCAGCATTTT. It is translated as CASSRGQGGNQPQHF.

J is TRBJ1-2 and V is TRBV6-1, with D perhaps TRBD1 (5 bases). The germline V and J ends were trimmed by 0 bases and 4 bases, with 9 bases remaining between them. Germline V lookup: CDR1 MNHNS, CDR2 SASEGT. There are 14 residues in the CDR3. For the CDR3, the DNA is TGTGCCAGCAGTGAAGCGGGGCTGACCTATGGCTACACCTTC. Protein product: CASSEAGLTYGYTF.

The V gene is TRBV6-1, the J gene TRBJ2-3; 11 nucleotides agree with TRBD2. Losses at the gene ends were 4 bases for V and 4 bases for J; bases not matched to a gene: 7. Germline V gene data show CDR1 as MNHNS and CDR2 as SASEGT. The CDR3 has 16 residues. Written as DNA, the CDR3 is TGTGCCAGCAGTGGAACTAGCGGGAGTTGGGCAGATACGCAGTATTTT. Its translation: CASSGTSGSWADTQYF.

This clone was recorded once. This chain connects TRBV30 to TRBJ1-5; 7 bases fit TRBD1. Germline CDR1 reads GTSNPN; CDR2 reads SVGIG (reference sequence). Trimming removed 3 bases from V and 3 bases from J; junction bases left unmatched: 5. The CDR3 is 14 amino acids. For the CDR3, the DNA is TGTGCCTGGAGCGGAGGGACAGTCAATCAGCCCCAGCATTTT. Residues: CAWSGGTVNQPQHF.